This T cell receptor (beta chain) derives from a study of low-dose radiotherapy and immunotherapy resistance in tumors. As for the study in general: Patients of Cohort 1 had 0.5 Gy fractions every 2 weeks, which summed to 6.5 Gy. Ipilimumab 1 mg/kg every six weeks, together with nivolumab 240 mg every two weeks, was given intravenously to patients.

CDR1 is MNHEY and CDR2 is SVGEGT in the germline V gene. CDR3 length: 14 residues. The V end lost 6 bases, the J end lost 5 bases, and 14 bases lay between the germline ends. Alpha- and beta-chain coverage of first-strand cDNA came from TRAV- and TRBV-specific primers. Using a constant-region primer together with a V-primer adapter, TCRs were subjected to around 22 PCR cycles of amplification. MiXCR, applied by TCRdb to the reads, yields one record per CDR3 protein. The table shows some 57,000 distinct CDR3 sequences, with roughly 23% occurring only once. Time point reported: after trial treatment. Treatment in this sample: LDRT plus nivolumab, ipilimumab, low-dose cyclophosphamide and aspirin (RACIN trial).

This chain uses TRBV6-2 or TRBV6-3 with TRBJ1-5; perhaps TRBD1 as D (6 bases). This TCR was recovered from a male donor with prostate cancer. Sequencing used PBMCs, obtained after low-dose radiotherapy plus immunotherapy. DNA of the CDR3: TGTGCCAGCAGGGGAGGGGGGAGAGATCAGCCCCAGCATTTT. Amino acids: CASRGGGRDQPQHF.